This TCR delta chain was identified in a study of gammadelta T cells in human blood (dated by TCRdb to about 2020). The research as a whole found: The study reported that microbial exposure appeared to drive polyclonal expansion of innate gamma-delta T cells immediately after birth.

Regarding this clone: Its cognate antigen has yet to be identified. Only one base separates this from a far larger clonotype, so it likely reflects a read error.

The library was produced with RT-PCR. This sample was sequenced with an Illumina MiSeq. Clonotypes were called again by TCRdb from the public reads via CATT, and duplicate nucleotide sequences were then merged into one entry. The sample contains some 1,200 delta-chain clones, more than 9.5% of them found a single time. The leading ten clones occupy 5.5% to 7.5% of the sample. The CDR3 covers 17 residues, taking in both the cysteine and the phenylalanine. Only the CDR3 portion is preserved as DNA: 51 bases, with reading frame beginning at the first base. The germline V gene encodes CDR1 TSWWSYY and CDR2 QGS. The V end loses 4 bases and the J end loses 0 bases, and a stretch of 18 bases separates them.

The TCR originated in a newborn. The chain employs TRDV1 and TRDJ1; the D gene identity is not certain. Sample: non-Vgamma9Vdelta2 gamma-delta T cells from cord blood. The DNA is as follows: TGTGCTCTTGGGGTTAACTGTGGTCCACGGTACACCGATAAACTCATCTTT. Its translation is CALGVNCGPRYTDKLIF.